This entry concerns a single TCR beta chain. The sample is drawn from a study of blood T cell repertoires in COVID-19. Original methodology: Estimates of nucleated cell counts were drawn from the amplification of reference gene primers. TCRdb's copy holds only in-frame clones and misses some; the assay was immunoSEQ multiplex PCR. Clone size and the V and J calls come from that table; the DNA yielded D and trimming. The sample lists roughly 100,000 clones, about 86% seen once, with approximately 3.4% in the top ten. This CDR3 has 15 residues. Germline CDR1 reads MNHEY; CDR2 reads SVGAGI. V was clipped by 6 bases and J by 5 bases, with 16 bases between them.

The J gene is TRBJ1-4, the V gene TRBV6-5; D possibly corresponds to TRBD1 (6 bases). The sample consisted of peripheral blood. The receptor was derived from a woman aged 80 or over with active or convalescent COVID-19. Here the CDR3 reads CASRGLLGANEKLFF. As DNA, the CDR3 is TGTGCCAGCAGAGGCCTGTTGGGGGCGAATGAAAAACTGTTTTTT.